Below are 7 T cell receptor beta chains sequenced from a single sample in a study of blood T cell repertoires in COVID-19 (TCRdb year 2020). Receptor libraries were prepared by the immunoSEQ multiplex PCR assay. TCRdb stores this immuneACCESS table with in-frame sequences only. Part of the clones is absent; in the studies checked, under half of the shortfall reflects unresolved V genes, and no reason is known for the rest. The sample table lists about 180,000 clones, approximately 89% of them with a count of one. Together, the top ten hold 3.5% to 4.5% of the sample. Source material: peripheral blood. Receptors originate from a young woman with acute or convalescent COVID-19.

V gene TRBV27 combines with J gene TRBJ2-7; D perhaps matches TRBD1 (5 bases). This CDR3 has 13 amino acids. Germline V gene data show CDR1 as MNHEY and CDR2 as SMNVEV (reference sequence). V shed 5 bases and J shed 3 bases, with 11 bases lying between them. This CDR3 reads CASSPGLNYEQYF. The DNA of the CDR3 is TGTGCCAGCAGTCCAGGGCTGAACTACGAGCAGTACTTC.

The chain has TRBV28 and TRBJ1-2; D is unclear. CDR1 is MDHEN, CDR2 SYDVKM, per germline. This CDR3 has 15 residues. Trimming removed 3 bases at V and 7 bases at J, with 18 bases between. CDR3 sequence reads: CASSFGGSRGRGYTF. The CDR3 DNA reads as TGTGCCAGCAGTTTTGGAGGTTCCCGAGGACGTGGCTACACCTTC.

V usage is TRBV19 and J usage is TRBJ1-4, with TRBD1 as a possible D gene (5 bases). CDR1 and CDR2 from the germline V gene are LNHDA and SQIVND (reference sequence). Trimming took off 6 bases at V and 0 bases at J, with 20 bases between the two ends. This CDR3 contains 18 residues. In DNA form, the CDR3 reads TGTGCCAGTAGAACGAGACAGTTTTCGACTTCAACTAATGAAAAACTGTTTTTT. Its protein product is CASRTRQFSTSTNEKLFF.

The chain carries TRBV23-1 and TRBJ2-1; D possibly corresponds to TRBD1 (6 bases). TRBV23-1 qualifies as an ORF whose function is uncertain. The length of the CDR3 is 18 residues. Trimming pared 0 bases from V and 6 bases from J, leaving 21 bases between. CDR3 sequence reads: CASSQSDLSGAPRNEQFF. The CDR3 DNA is TGCGCCAGCAGTCAATCTGACCTTTCAGGGGCCCCTCGCAATGAGCAGTTCTTC.

V usage is TRBV28 and J usage is TRBJ2-1, with D tentatively TRBD1 (5 bases). Germline V gene sequence: CDR1 MDHEN, CDR2 SYDVKM. Deletions cut 9 bases from V and 0 bases from J, with 12 bases between. There are 14 residues in the CDR3. CDR3 sequence (DNA): TGTGCCAGTGGGGCGGTTAGCTCCTACAATGAGCAGTTCTTC. Translation: CASGAVSSYNEQFF.

V and J are TRBV28 and TRBJ2-2; no clear D. The CDR3 has 14 amino acids. Germline CDR1 reads MDHEN; CDR2 reads SYDVKM. V gave up 6 bases and J gave up 1 base, with 9 bases separating them. CDR3 sequence: CASRQSLNTGELFF. As DNA, the CDR3 is TGTGCCAGCAGACAGAGCTTGAACACCGGGGAGCTGTTTTTT.

The chain carries TRBV18 and TRBJ1-1; D ambiguous. The CDR3 totals 12 residues. From germline, CDR1 is KGHSH and CDR2 LQKENI. Trimming pared 6 bases from V and 11 bases from J, leaving 16 bases between. The CDR3, as DNA: TGTGCCAGCTCTCCCTTGGAGAAATTGGCTTTCTTT. Protein: CASSPLEKLAFF.